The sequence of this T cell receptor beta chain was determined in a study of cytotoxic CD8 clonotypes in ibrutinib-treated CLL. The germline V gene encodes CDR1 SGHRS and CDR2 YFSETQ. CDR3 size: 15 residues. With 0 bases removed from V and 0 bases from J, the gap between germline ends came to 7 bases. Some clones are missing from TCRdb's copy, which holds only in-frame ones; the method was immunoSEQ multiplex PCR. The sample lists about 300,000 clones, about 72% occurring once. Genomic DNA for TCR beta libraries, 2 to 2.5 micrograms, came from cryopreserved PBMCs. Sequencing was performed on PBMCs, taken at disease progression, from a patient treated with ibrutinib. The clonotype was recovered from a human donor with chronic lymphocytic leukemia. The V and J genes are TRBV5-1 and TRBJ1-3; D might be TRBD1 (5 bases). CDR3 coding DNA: TGCGCCAGCAGCTTGGTGGGGGGCTCTGGAAACACCATATATTTT. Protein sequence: CASSLVGGSGNTIYF.